These 15 T cell receptor beta chains originate from one sample sequenced in a study of technical replicates of blood from several donors. Data came from immunoSEQ multiplex PCR; TCRdb stores just in-frame clones and leaves some out. The sample has tens of thousands of clones; 93% are singletons. Sequenced input: T cells isolated from PBMCs. The receptors derive from a human donor in good health.

J is TRBJ2-7 and V is TRBV18; TRBD2 might be the D (6 bases). Germline CDR1 KGHSH, CDR2 LQKENI. Trimming stripped 5 bases from V and 2 bases from J, with 13 bases between. This CDR3 spans 14 amino acids. CDR3 coding DNA: TGTGCCAGCTCAGCGGGACTTCCCGCCTACGAGCAGTACTTC. Translating gives CASSAGLPAYEQYF.

The chain uses TRBV19 and TRBJ1-2; the match to TRBD1 covers 7 bases. CDR3 length equals 19 residues. V was clipped by 5 bases and J by 0 bases; unmatched bases: 18. CDR1 and CDR2 (germline): LNHDA, SQIVND (reference sequence). The CDR3 loop reads CASSVQGRTRFGANYGYTF. Here the CDR3 DNA reads TGTGCCAGTAGTGTACAGGGGAGAACCCGGTTTGGAGCTAACTATGGCTACACCTTC.

V and J are TRBV5-1 and TRBJ2-5; D might be TRBD1 (6 bases). The V and J ends lost 4 bases and 3 bases respectively, with 10 bases between them. There are 13 residues in the CDR3. CDR1 is SGHRS and CDR2 is YFSETQ in the germline V gene. CDR3 protein: CASSPGQEETQYF. The CDR3 DNA reads TGCGCCAGCAGCCCGGGACAAGAAGAGACCCAGTACTTC.

The chain employs TRBV7-4 and TRBJ2-2; weak D call: TRBD2 (5 bases). Germline CDR1 reads SGHVT; CDR2 reads SQSDAQ. V lost 3 bases and J 11 bases, leaving 13 bases between the germline ends. This CDR3 has 13 amino acids. The CDR3 loop reads CASSLRVDGELFF. CDR3 coding DNA: TGTGCCAGCAGCTTGAGGGTGGATGGAGAGCTGTTTTTT.

CDR3 coding DNA: TGTGCCAGCAGAACAGACAGCCTTTTATCCTACGAGCAGTACTTC. This encodes CASRTDSLLSYEQYF. The chain has TRBV6-1 and TRBJ2-7; possibly TRBD1 for D (5 bases). V was pared by 6 bases and J by 1 base, with 16 bases between. Germline V CDR1 and CDR2: MNHNS, SASEGT. The length of the CDR3 is 15 residues.

The chain carries TRBV4-1 and TRBJ2-3; D is perhaps TRBD1 (6 bases). Germline CDR1 reads MGHRA; CDR2 reads YSYEKL. V gave up 5 bases and J gave up 3 bases, with 18 bases separating them. This CDR3 region has 16 residues. CDR3 amino acids: CASSSRNRERTDTQYF. CDR3 in DNA: TGCGCCAGCAGCTCACGGAACAGGGAACGGACAGATACGCAGTATTTT.

V gene TRBV5-1 combines with J gene TRBJ1-1; 8 positions agree with TRBD1. CDR3 length equals 15 residues. Per germline, CDR1 SGHRS and CDR2 YFSETQ. Trimming cost V 4 bases and J 1 base; bases outside gene matches: 6. The CDR3 sequence is CASSPWDRPNTEAFF. CDR3 coding DNA: TGCGCCAGCAGCCCCTGGGACAGGCCGAACACTGAAGCTTTCTTT.

A single count supports this clone. DNA of the CDR3: TGTGCTAGTGGTCGACAGACGGACTATGGCTACACCTTC. Its protein product is CASGRQTDYGYTF. The chain recombines TRBV12-5 with TRBJ1-2; a possible D gene is TRBD1 (5 bases). Trimming left V 5 bases short and J 3 bases short, with 10 bases between. Germline CDR1 reads LGHNT; CDR2 reads FRNRAP. The CDR3 contains 13 residues.

This chain connects TRBV29-1 to TRBJ2-6; TRBD1 matches 7 bases. This CDR3 is built from 14 residues. Germline V lookup: CDR1 SQVTM, CDR2 ANQGSEA. After removal of 3 bases from V and 3 bases from J, the junction contained 2 bases not matched to a gene. CDR3 bases: TGCAGCGTTGAGGGACAGAATGGGGCCAACGTCCTGACTTTC. It specifies CSVEGQNGANVLTF.

The chain recombines TRBV28 with TRBJ1-3; D remains unclear. Germline V CDR1 and CDR2: MDHEN, SYDVKM. This CDR3 has 15 residues. V lost 3 bases and J lost 2, with 11 bases in between. The DNA for the CDR3 is TGTGCCAGCAGTTTTAATTCGGTTGCTGGAAACACCATATATTTT. Protein product: CASSFNSVAGNTIYF.

V is TRBV5-4 and J is TRBJ2-5; 11 bases line up with TRBD2. Germline CDR1 and CDR2: SGHNT and YYREEE (reference sequence). The CDR3 has 16 amino acids. V trimming: 4 bases; J trimming: 4 bases; junction bases outside the gene matches: 9. The CDR3 reads CASSRELAGVVETQYF. DNA of the CDR3: TGTGCCAGCAGCCGAGAACTAGCGGGAGTGGTAGAGACCCAGTACTTC.

The chain couples TRBV6-6 to TRBJ1-3; D may be TRBD1 (6 bases). Germline V gene data show CDR1 as MNHNY and CDR2 as SVGAGI (reference sequence). Trimming removed 3 bases at V and 8 bases at J, with 14 bases between. This CDR3 has 14 amino acids. CDR3 coding DNA: TGTGCCAGCAGTTATACAGGGATGAGAGACACCATATATTTT. This encodes CASSYTGMRDTIYF.

The chain recombines TRBV5-1 with TRBJ2-7; the match to TRBD1 covers 12 bases. Germline V gene sequence: CDR1 SGHRS, CDR2 YFSETQ. V gave up 4 bases and J gave up 6 bases; unmatched junction bases: 5. The CDR3 consists of 14 residues. The CDR3 nucleotides read TGCGCCAGCAGCCATGGGACAGGGGGCAGCGAGCAGTACTTC. Its translation is CASSHGTGGSEQYF.

The chain uses TRBV19 and TRBJ1-2; D is unclear. Germline V gives CDR1 LNHDA, CDR2 SQIVND (reference sequence). The CDR3 sequence is 12 residues long. V lost 6 bases and J 8 bases, leaving 13 bases between the germline ends. CDR3 DNA: TGTGCCAGTAGCGCTTATTCGAGCGGCTACACCTTC. Translating gives CASSAYSSGYTF.

J is TRBJ2-1 and V is TRBV5-4; 11 bases agree with TRBD2. Germline CDR1 and CDR2: SGHNT and YYREEE (reference sequence). The V gene end was trimmed by 2 bases and the J gene end by 4 bases; junction bases not matched to a gene: 5. This CDR3 is built from 16 residues. The CDR3 DNA reads as TGTGCCAGCAGCTTTATAGCGGGAGGGCCTTACAATGAGCAGTTCTTC. Its protein product is CASSFIAGGPYNEQFF.